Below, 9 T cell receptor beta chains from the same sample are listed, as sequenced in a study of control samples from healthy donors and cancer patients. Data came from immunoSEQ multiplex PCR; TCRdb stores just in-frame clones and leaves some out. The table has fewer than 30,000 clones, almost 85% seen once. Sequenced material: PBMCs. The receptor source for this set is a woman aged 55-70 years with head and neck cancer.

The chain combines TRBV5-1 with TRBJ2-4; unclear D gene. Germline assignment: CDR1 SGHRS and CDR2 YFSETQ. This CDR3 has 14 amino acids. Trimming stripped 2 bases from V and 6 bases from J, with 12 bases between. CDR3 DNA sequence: TGCGCCAGCAGCTTAAAGACCGGCGGAAACATTCAGTACTTC. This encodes CASSLKTGGNIQYF.

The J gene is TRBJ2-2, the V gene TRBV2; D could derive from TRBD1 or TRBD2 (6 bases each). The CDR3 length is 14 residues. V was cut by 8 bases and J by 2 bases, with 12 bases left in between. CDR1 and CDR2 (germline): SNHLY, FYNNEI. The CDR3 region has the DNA TGTGCCAGCCGGGGGACACTTAACACCGGGGAGCTGTTTTTT. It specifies CASRGTLNTGELFF.

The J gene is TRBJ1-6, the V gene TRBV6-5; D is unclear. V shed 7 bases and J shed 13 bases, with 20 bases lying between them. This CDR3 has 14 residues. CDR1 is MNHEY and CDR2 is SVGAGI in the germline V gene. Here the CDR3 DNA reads TGTGCCAGCACCGCACGGGCCCCTTTGAACCCCCTCCACTTT. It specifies CASTARAPLNPLHF.

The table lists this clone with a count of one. The CDR3 protein is CASSQDLGVDTQYF. The CDR3 bases are TGCGCCAGCAGCCAAGACCTGGGGGTAGATACGCAGTATTTT. The rearrangement joins TRBV4-3 to TRBJ2-3; D tentatively reads TRBD1 or TRBD2 (5 bases each). Germline V gene data show CDR1 as LGHNA and CDR2 as YSLEER. The CDR3 is 14 residues long. V was cut by 0 bases and J by 5 bases, with 9 bases left in between.

The CDR3 DNA sequence: TGTGCCAGCAGCCTCGACGCCAGCTCCTACAATGAGCAGTTCTTC. This sequence encodes CASSLDASSYNEQFF. The chain couples TRBV7-3 to TRBJ2-1, with D unresolved. Germline CDR1 and CDR2: SGHTA and FQGTGA. This CDR3 has 15 residues. With 5 bases removed from V and 0 bases from J, the gap between germline ends came to 11 bases.

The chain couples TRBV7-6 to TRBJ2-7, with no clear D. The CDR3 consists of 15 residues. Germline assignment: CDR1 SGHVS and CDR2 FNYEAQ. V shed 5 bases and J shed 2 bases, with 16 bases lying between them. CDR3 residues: CASSPLPGLAYEQYF. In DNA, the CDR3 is TGTGCCAGCAGCCCACTGCCAGGTCTCGCCTACGAGCAGTACTTC.

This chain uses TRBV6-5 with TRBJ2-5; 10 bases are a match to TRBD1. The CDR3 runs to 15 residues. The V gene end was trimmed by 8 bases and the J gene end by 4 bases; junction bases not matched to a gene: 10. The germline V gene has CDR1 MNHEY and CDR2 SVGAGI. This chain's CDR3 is CASEGRDRGGETQYF. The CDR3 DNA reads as TGTGCCAGCGAGGGACGGGACAGGGGAGGAGAGACCCAGTACTTC.

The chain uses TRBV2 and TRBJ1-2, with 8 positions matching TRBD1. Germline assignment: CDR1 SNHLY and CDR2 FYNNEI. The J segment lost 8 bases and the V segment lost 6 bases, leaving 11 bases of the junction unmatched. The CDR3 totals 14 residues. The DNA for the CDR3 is TGTGCCAGCAGCCCCCGGACAGGGAATGAGGGCTACACCTTC. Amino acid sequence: CASSPRTGNEGYTF.

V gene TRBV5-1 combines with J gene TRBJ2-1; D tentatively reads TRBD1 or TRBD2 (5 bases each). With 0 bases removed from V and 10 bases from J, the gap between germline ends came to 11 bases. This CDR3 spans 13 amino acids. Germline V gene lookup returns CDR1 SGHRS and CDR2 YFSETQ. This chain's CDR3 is CASSLDRRGEQFF. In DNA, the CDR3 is TGCGCCAGCAGCTTGGACCGCCGGGGCGAGCAGTTCTTC. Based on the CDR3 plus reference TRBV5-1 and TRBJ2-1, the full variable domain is KAGVTQTPRYLIKTRGQQVTLSCSPISGHRSVSWYQQTPGQGLQFLFEYFSETQRNKGNFPGRFSGRQFSNSRSEMNVSTLELGDSALYLCASSLDRRGEQFFGPGTRLTVL.